Shown below are 14 T cell receptor beta chains from a single sample sequenced in a study of OX40 agonist ivuxolimab in advanced cancers. Only in-frame clones appear in the TCRdb table, and some are missing; sequencing was by immunoSEQ multiplex PCR. The sample contains about 90,000 clones, more than 80% of which appear only once. The specimen comprised CD4+ or CD8+ T cells sorted from blood, sampled in a trial of the OX40 agonist ivuxolimab. These receptors were taken from an adult with an advanced solid tumor such as melanoma, head and neck, liver or kidney cancer.

The chain carries TRBV9 and TRBJ2-2; D uncertain. CDR1 and CDR2 (germline): SGDLS, YYNGEE. Trimming shortened V by 1 base and J by 3 bases, and 13 bases separated the two germline ends. The length of the CDR3 is 16 residues. The CDR3 DNA is TGTGCCAGCAGCGTAAATCCAGCCCCCTACACCGGGGAGCTGTTTTTT. Protein product: CASSVNPAPYTGELFF.

This clone occurred a few times. This chain links TRBV7-2 with TRBJ2-3, with 8 bases that match TRBD1. The CDR3 consists of 14 residues. V was clipped by 3 bases and J by 2 bases; unmatched bases: 1. The germline V gene has CDR1 SGHTA and CDR2 FQGNSA. This chain's CDR3 is CASSLTGVTDTQYF. CDR3 coding DNA: TGTGCCAGCAGCTTGACAGGGGTCACAGATACGCAGTATTTT.

The rearrangement links TRBV9 to TRBJ2-2; perhaps TRBD1 as D (6 bases). Germline V lookup: CDR1 SGDLS, CDR2 YYNGEE. The V end lost 0 bases, the J end lost 4 bases, and 10 bases lay between the germline ends. The CDR3 length is 15 residues. CDR3: CASSVVDSPTGELFF. CDR3 bases: TGTGCCAGCAGCGTAGTGGACAGTCCCACCGGGGAGCTGTTTTTT.

The V gene is TRBV11-2, the J gene TRBJ2-7; TRBD2 is a possible D gene (5 bases). The length of the CDR3 is 18 residues. Germline CDR1 reads SGHAT; CDR2 reads FQNNGV. V was shortened by 0 bases and J by 2 bases, with 20 bases between the two germline ends. The CDR3 reads CASSLDHAGRAMTYEQYV. The CDR3 DNA reads TGTGCCAGCAGCTTAGACCACGCTGGGAGAGCCATGACCTACGAGCAGTACGTC.

This clone was seen a handful of times. J is TRBJ1-6 and V is TRBV4-1, with TRBD1 matching 8 bases. CDR1 and CDR2 (germline): MGHRA, YSYEKL. The trim removed 0 bases at V and 5 bases at J, leaving 0 bases unmatched. This CDR3 has 15 amino acids. CDR3 sequence (DNA): TGCGCCAGCAGCCAAGAGGACAGGGATAATTCACCCCTCCACTTT. Amino acid sequence: CASSQEDRDNSPLHF.

This chain joins TRBV6-5 and TRBJ1-1; D call uncertain. Trimming took off 6 bases at V and 4 bases at J, with 15 bases between the two ends. Germline V gene sequence: CDR1 MNHEY, CDR2 SVGAGI. The CDR3 runs to 14 residues. The CDR3 is CASRYPAGGTEAFF. For the CDR3, the DNA is TGTGCCAGCAGGTACCCGGCGGGTGGCACTGAAGCTTTCTTT.

V usage is TRBV6-6 and J usage is TRBJ2-7, with TRBD2 matching over 7 bases. This CDR3 region has 14 residues. Losses at the gene ends were 9 bases for V and 0 bases for J; bases not matched to a gene: 8. CDR1 is MNHNY, CDR2 SVGAGI, per germline (reference sequence). The CDR3 sequence is CASEMGGVSYEQYV. The CDR3 coding sequence is TGTGCCAGTGAGATGGGGGGGGTCTCCTACGAGCAGTACGTC.

The chain joins TRBV6-5 to TRBJ1-1, with 8 bases fitting TRBD1. This CDR3 has 14 amino acids. Germline V gene sequence: CDR1 MNHEY, CDR2 SVGAGI. V was pared by 2 bases and J by 4 bases, with 3 bases of the junction left unmatched. CDR3 coding DNA: TGTGCCAGCAGTTACCGGGACAGGTTCACTGAAGCTTTCTTT. Translated: CASSYRDRFTEAFF.

The genes are TRBV6-5 and TRBJ1-2; TRBD1 matches at 7 bases. Germline trimming cut 6 bases from V and 8 bases from J; bases unmatched to any gene: 6. CDR3 length: 12 amino acids. Germline CDR1 is MNHEY and CDR2 is SVGAGI. DNA for the CDR3: TGTGCCAGCAGGGACCAGGGGGACGGCTACACCTTC. Translation: CASRDQGDGYTF.

The J gene is TRBJ2-5, the V gene TRBV11-2, with D hard to call. CDR3 length equals 10 residues. V lost 4 bases and J 4 bases, leaving 1 base between the germline ends. CDR1 is SGHAT and CDR2 is FQNNGV in the germline V gene. CDR3 sequence (DNA): TGTGCCAGCAGCTCAGAGACCCAGTACTTC. This translates into CASSSETQYF.

The chain couples TRBV11-2 to TRBJ2-1, with 7 bases fitting TRBD2. CDR1 and CDR2 from the germline V gene are SGHAT and FQNNGV. The CDR3 has 17 residues. Germline trimming cut 7 bases from V and 0 bases from J; bases unmatched to any gene: 12. DNA for the CDR3: TGTGCCAGCACACTCTTGGGCGGGAGCCACTCCTACAATGAGCAGTTCTTC. Translated: CASTLLGGSHSYNEQFF.

The chain uses TRBV7-8 and TRBJ2-5, with TRBD2 identical over 8 bases. Losses at the gene ends were 4 bases for V and 5 bases for J; bases not matched to a gene: 3. Germline CDR1 is SGHVS and CDR2 is FQNEAQ. The length of the CDR3 is 13 residues. The CDR3 DNA is TGTGCCAGCAGCTCCGGGAGGGAGGAGACCCAGTACTTC. It translates to CASSSGREETQYF.

The chain recombines TRBV7-8 with TRBJ1-2; D is ambiguous. The CDR3 contains 13 residues. The germline gives CDR1 SGHVS, CDR2 FQNEAQ. Trimming took 5 bases from V and 4 from J, leaving 11 bases between them. For the CDR3, the DNA is TGTGCCAGCAGCCCTCGGGATTTCTATGGCTACACCTTC. Amino acids: CASSPRDFYGYTF. Complete variable domain (other parts from reference TRBV7-8 and TRBJ1-2): GAGVSQSPRYKVAKRGQDVALRCDPISGHVSLFWYQQALGQGPEFLTYFQNEAQLDKSGLPSDRFFAERPEGSVSTLKIQRTQQEDSAVYLCASSPRDFYGYTFGSGTRLTVV.

This clone was observed a handful of times. V gene TRBV27 combines with J gene TRBJ2-1; the match to TRBD2 covers 14 bases. Trimming at V came to 8 bases and at J to 9 bases, leaving 6 bases not matched to a gene. There are 14 residues in the CDR3. Looked up from germline, CDR1 is MNHEY and CDR2 is SMNVEV (reference sequence). Here the CDR3 DNA reads TGTGCCAGCTCCGGGACTAGCGGGAGAATTGAGCAGTTCTTC. It is translated as CASSGTSGRIEQFF.